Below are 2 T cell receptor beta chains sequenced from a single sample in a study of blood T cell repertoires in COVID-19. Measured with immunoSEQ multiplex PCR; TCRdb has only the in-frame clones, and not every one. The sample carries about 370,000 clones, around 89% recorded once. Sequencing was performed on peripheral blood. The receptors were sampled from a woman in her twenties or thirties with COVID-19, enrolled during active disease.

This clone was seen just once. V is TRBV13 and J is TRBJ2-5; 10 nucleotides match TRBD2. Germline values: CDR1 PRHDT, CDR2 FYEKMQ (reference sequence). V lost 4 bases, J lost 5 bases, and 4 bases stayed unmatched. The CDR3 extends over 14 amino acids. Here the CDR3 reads CASSSLAGVETQYF. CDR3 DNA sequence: TGTGCCAGCAGCTCCCTAGCGGGAGTTGAGACCCAGTACTTC.

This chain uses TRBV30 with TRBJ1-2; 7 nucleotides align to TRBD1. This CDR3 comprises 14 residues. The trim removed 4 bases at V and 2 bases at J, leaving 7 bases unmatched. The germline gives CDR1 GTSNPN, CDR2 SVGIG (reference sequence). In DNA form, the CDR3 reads TGTGCCTGGATCCAGGACAGGCCGAACTATGGCTACACCTTC. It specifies CAWIQDRPNYGYTF.